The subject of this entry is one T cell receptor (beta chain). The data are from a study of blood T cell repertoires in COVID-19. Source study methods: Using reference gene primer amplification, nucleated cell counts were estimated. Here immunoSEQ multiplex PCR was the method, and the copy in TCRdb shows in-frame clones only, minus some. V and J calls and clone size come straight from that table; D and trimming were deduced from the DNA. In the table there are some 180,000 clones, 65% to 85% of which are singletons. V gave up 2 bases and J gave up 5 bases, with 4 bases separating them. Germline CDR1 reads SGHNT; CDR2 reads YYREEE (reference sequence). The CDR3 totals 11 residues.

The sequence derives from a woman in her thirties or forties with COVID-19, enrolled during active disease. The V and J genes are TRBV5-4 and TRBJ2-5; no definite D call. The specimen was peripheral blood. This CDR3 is CASSFSETQYF. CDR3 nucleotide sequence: TGTGCCAGCAGCTTCTCGGAGACCCAGTACTTC.